The text below deals with one T cell receptor (beta chain). Its antigen is unknown. The CDR3 totals 13 residues. The germline CDR1 and CDR2 sequences are DFQATT and SNEGSKA (reference sequence). With 6 bases clipped from V and 3 bases from J, the junction kept 4 bases outside the gene matches. After constant-region reverse-primer amplification, full-length variable regions underwent semi-nested PCR with Nested Universal Primer A. TCRdb reprocessed the 5' RACE reads via MiXCR and lists one record per CDR3 protein. The top ten clones hold around 2.5% of a sample with some 62,000 distinct CDR3 sequences, roughly 30% of them seen once. General study results and limits: Tumor-infiltrating Treg TCR alpha and beta sequences overlapped most with tumor naive CD4+ T cells, then blood naive.

Sequencing input: tumor-infiltrating naive CD4+ T cells sorted from the breast tumor. Stated subset: naive CD4+ T cells, CD4+CD45RA+CD25-. This TCR was recovered from a female donor with breast cancer. The chain employs TRBV20-1 and TRBJ2-7, with 11 bases aligning to TRBD2. The CDR3 spells CSARLAGYYEQYF. CDR3 nucleotide sequence: TGCAGTGCCCGACTAGCGGGATACTACGAGCAGTACTTC.